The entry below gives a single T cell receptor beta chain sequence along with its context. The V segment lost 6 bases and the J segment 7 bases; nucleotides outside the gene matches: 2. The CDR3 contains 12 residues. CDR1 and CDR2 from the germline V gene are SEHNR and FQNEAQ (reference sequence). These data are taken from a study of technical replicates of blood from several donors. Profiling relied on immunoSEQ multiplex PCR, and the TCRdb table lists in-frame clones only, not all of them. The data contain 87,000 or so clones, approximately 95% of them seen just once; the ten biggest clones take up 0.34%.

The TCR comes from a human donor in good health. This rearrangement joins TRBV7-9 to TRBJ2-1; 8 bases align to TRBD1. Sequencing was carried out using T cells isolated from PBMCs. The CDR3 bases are TGTGCCAGCAGTTGGACAGGGAATGAGCAGTTCTTC. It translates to CASSWTGNEQFF.